Reported below is one T cell receptor beta chain. Its antigen is unknown. These data come from a study of CD8+ T cells in alopecia areata. The CDR3 extends over 16 amino acids. Germline V gene lookup returns CDR1 SEHNR and CDR2 FQNEAQ (reference sequence). V lost 2 bases and J lost 6; bases outside the gene matches: 8. Whole-study results and caveats: TCR sharing across patients was less clear than in mice, possibly HLA-related. Lesional scalp, especially alopecia totalis/universalis, showed higher clonality than normal scalp.

Sorted populations comprised CD4+ and CD8+ T cells obtained from PBMCs. TCR sequencing used cDNA made by reverse transcription of extracted RNA. TCRdb keeps only in-frame clones here, not all; method: immunoSEQ multiplex PCR. Here the sample spans 130,000 to 150,000 clones, 62% being singletons. The receptor's source is a human donor in good health. The sample taken for sequencing was CD8+ T cells sorted from blood. V gene TRBV7-9 combines with J gene TRBJ2-1; 9 nucleotides align to TRBD2. The CDR3 loop reads CASSLIPSGAFNEQFF. The CDR3 DNA sequence: TGTGCCAGCAGCTTAATTCCTAGCGGGGCTTTCAATGAGCAGTTCTTC.